Reported below is one TCR beta chain. Its cognate antigen is unknown. The data were obtained in a study of T cell clonotyping in hematopoietic cell transplantation. Study-wide findings and caveats: Graft donor and pretransplant recipient Inverse Simpson Index values predicted broader posttransplant TCR diversity. Few recipient clonotypes overlapped donors; over 95% were de novo at given depth. Pathologically expanded recipient clonotypes increased progressively from day 30 to day 180 as diversity fell. Cells were unsorted, so CD4 and CD8 contributions were not separated.

The germline V gene encodes CDR1 MNHEY and CDR2 SMNVEV (reference sequence). Deletions cut 8 bases from V and 3 bases from J, with 22 bases between. The CDR3 is 16 residues long. Generated by immunoSEQ multiplex PCR, the TCRdb table keeps only in-frame clones and is missing some. Of some 40,000 clones detected, around 94% appear once; the ten largest clones hold about 0.81%. The chain employs TRBV27 and TRBJ1-1; no firm D call. Sequencing input: peripheral blood mononuclear cells. The receptor was isolated from a woman aged 45-60 years in good health. Some clones in this sample may be carry-over from other donors' samples. The CDR3 sequence: CASLPATRHTDTEAFF. CDR3 sequence (DNA): TGTGCCAGCCTCCCCGCAACGCGGCACACAGACACTGAAGCTTTCTTT.